This entry lists 23 T cell receptor beta chains sequenced from one sample in a study of regulatory T cells. Amplification used 52 TRBV primers and 13 TRBJ primers. TCRdb keeps only in-frame clones here, not all; method: immunoSEQ multiplex PCR. The sample shows more than 15,000 clones, 92% of them seen only once. Sequences were obtained from CD8+ T cells sorted from blood. These receptors were taken from a person in their late teens or twenties with CD3G deficiency.

By its share, this clone is medium-sized. The chain uses TRBV10-2 and TRBJ2-1, with 7 bases that match TRBD2. This CDR3 comprises 12 residues. Germline V lookup: CDR1 WSHSY, CDR2 SAAADI. V shed 4 bases and J 7 bases; nucleotides not matched to a gene: 1. CDR3 region: CASSGTRNEQFF. Written as DNA, the CDR3 is TGCGCCAGCAGTGGGACTAGAAATGAGCAGTTCTTC.

For the CDR3, the DNA is TGTGCCAGCAGCTTACTTAGGGCAGGACCTACCGGGGAGCTGTTTTTT. Translating gives CASSLLRAGPTGELFF. This chain links TRBV11-2 with TRBJ2-2; the D is unclear. Trimming took off 2 bases at V and 5 bases at J, with 15 bases between the two ends. Germline lookup yields CDR1 SGHAT and CDR2 FQNNGV. The CDR3 is 16 amino acids.

The chain links TRBV4-3 to TRBJ1-2, with TRBD1 as a possible D gene (5 bases). V lost 1 base to trimming and J lost 6 bases, with 12 bases between them. Germline loops: CDR1 LGHNA, CDR2 YSLEER. This CDR3 has 14 residues. CDR3 amino acids: CASSQGLGADGYTF. The CDR3 DNA reads TGCGCCAGCAGCCAAGGGTTAGGGGCGGATGGCTACACCTTC.

The CDR3 spells CASSVGETGNTIYF. The CDR3 DNA reads as TGTGCCAGCAGCGTAGGTGAGACAGGAAACACCATATATTTT. The chain couples TRBV9 to TRBJ1-3; D gene ambiguous. Germline V gene data show CDR1 as SGDLS and CDR2 as YYNGEE. The CDR3 totals 14 residues. Trimming shortened V by 0 bases and J by 4 bases, and 8 bases separated the two germline ends.

Points on this clone: Other DNA sequences within the sample encode an identical CDR3. The chain has TRBV4-1 and TRBJ2-7, with unresolved D. The CDR3 is 13 residues long. Per the germline V gene, CDR1 is MGHRA and CDR2 is YSYEKL. Trimming pared 6 bases from V and 0 bases from J, leaving 9 bases between. CDR3 nucleotide sequence: TGCGCCAGCAGAGGGCCTAACTCCTACGAGCAGTACTTC. Translated: CASRGPNSYEQYF.

The rearrangement links TRBV7-9 to TRBJ2-7; tentatively, D is TRBD2 (5 bases). The germline gives CDR1 SEHNR, CDR2 FQNEAQ (reference sequence). CDR3 length equals 16 residues. The V end was cut by 2 bases, the J end by 1 base, with 15 bases between. The DNA for the CDR3 is TGTGCCAGCAGCTTAATGAGGAGCGGTGGGTCCTACGAGCAGTACTTC. Translated, it gives CASSLMRSGGSYEQYF.

The V call is TRBV7-8, the J call TRBJ2-5; TRBD1 or TRBD2 may be the D gene (5 bases each). CDR1 and CDR2 (germline): SGHVS, FQNEAQ. The V end was cut by 6 bases, the J end by 1 base, with 15 bases between. This CDR3 has 15 residues. The CDR3 DNA follows: TGTGCCAGCAGTGGGGGTTTTATGGGCCAAGAGACCCAGTACTTC. This gives the protein CASSGGFMGQETQYF.

This chain links TRBV6-9 with TRBJ2-5; D might be TRBD2 (6 bases). V gave up 4 bases and J gave up 0 bases, with 12 bases separating them. Germline CDR1 MNHGY, CDR2 SVAAGI. The CDR3 is 15 amino acids. DNA of the CDR3: TGTGCCAGCAGTTGGAGGGGAAACTACCAAGAGACCCAGTACTTC. Translating gives CASSWRGNYQETQYF.

The chain recombines TRBV4-3 with TRBJ2-7, with D possibly being TRBD1 or TRBD2 (5 bases each). The CDR3 has 15 amino acids. CDR1 LGHNA and CDR2 YSLEER come from the germline V gene. The germline V and J ends were trimmed by 1 base and 4 bases, with 14 bases remaining between them. The CDR3 reads CASSQVAGSLYEQYF. The DNA of the CDR3 is TGCGCCAGCAGCCAAGTGGCAGGGAGCCTTTACGAGCAGTACTTC.

The chain is built from TRBV10-3 and TRBJ1-1; D is uncertain. CDR3 size: 12 residues. Per the germline V gene, CDR1 is ENHRY and CDR2 is SYGVKD. V lost 6 bases and J 0 bases, leaving 5 bases between the germline ends. CDR3 DNA sequence: TGTGCCATCAGGGACTTGAACACTGAAGCTTTCTTT. Translation: CAIRDLNTEAFF.

The genes are TRBV5-1 and TRBJ1-1; TRBD1 might be the D (6 bases). The CDR3 extends over 13 amino acids. V lost 5 bases and J lost 2, with 10 bases in between. Germline V gives CDR1 SGHRS, CDR2 YFSETQ. This chain's CDR3 is CASRAGDNTEAFF. In nucleotides, the CDR3 is TGCGCCAGCAGGGCAGGGGATAACACTGAAGCTTTCTTT.

The chain combines TRBV5-4 with TRBJ2-5; D remains ambiguous. In germline, CDR1 is SGHNT, CDR2 YYREEE (reference sequence). The CDR3 is 15 amino acids. V was shortened by 2 bases and J by 1 base, with 12 bases between the two germline ends. CDR3 in amino acids: CASSFSVTGQETQYF. CDR3 in DNA: TGTGCCAGCAGCTTTTCGGTTACGGGCCAAGAGACCCAGTACTTC.

The rearrangement links TRBV6-5 to TRBJ2-2; D is undetermined. The CDR3 is 12 residues long. Trimming shortened V by 4 bases and J by 6 bases, and 6 bases separated the two germline ends. CDR1 is MNHEY and CDR2 is SVGAGI in the germline V gene. DNA for the CDR3: TGTGCCAGCAGTTTTAGGCCCGGGGAGCTGTTTTTT. It translates to CASSFRPGELFF.

This clone showed up just once. V gene TRBV5-4 combines with J gene TRBJ2-5, with D perhaps being TRBD1 or TRBD2 (6 bases each). V gave up 4 bases and J gave up 3 bases, with 16 bases separating them. The CDR3 runs to 15 residues. Germline V gene data show CDR1 as SGHNT and CDR2 as YYREEE (reference sequence). DNA of the CDR3: TGTGCCAGCAGCCCTCTGGAGGGGGGCAAAGAGACCCAGTACTTC. Translating it yields CASSPLEGGKETQYF.

The chain's CDR3 is CSVVTGEQYF. CDR3 DNA sequence: TGCAGCGTTGTGACAGGGGAGCAGTACTTC. The chain links TRBV29-1 to TRBJ2-7, with 7 bases lining up with TRBD1. This CDR3 comprises 10 residues. J gave up 7 bases and V 4 bases, and 1 base lay outside the gene matches. Germline V gene data show CDR1 as SQVTM and CDR2 as ANQGSEA.

This clone was detected only once. This chain connects TRBV12-1 to TRBJ1-5; the table's TRBD1 call for D was not verified on the DNA. TRBV12-1 is a pseudogene locus. The CDR3 length is 18 residues. CDR3 protein: CASSSSRGRGSPSQPQHF. The CDR3, as DNA: TGTGCCAGCAGCTCCTCCAGGGGGCGCGGGTCCCCGAGTCAGCCCCAGCATTTT.

The rearrangement uses TRBV15 and TRBJ1-4; D possibly corresponds to TRBD1 (5 bases). The CDR3 sequence is 13 residues long. CDR1 LNHNV and CDR2 YYDKDF come from the germline V gene (reference sequence). CDR3 in DNA: TGTGCAAGCCGGGGCGAACCCAATGAAAAACTGTTTTTT. Translated: CASRGEPNEKLFF.

The CDR3 reads CASSLRTEGTEADTQYF. The CDR3 nucleotides are TGTGCCAGCAGCTTAAGAACGGAGGGAACTGAAGCAGATACGCAGTATTTT. V and J are TRBV7-8 and TRBJ2-3, with D possibly matching TRBD2 (6 bases). Trimming cost V 2 bases and J 4 bases, with 19 bases left between them. Germline CDR1 reads SGHVS; CDR2 reads FQNEAQ. This CDR3 region has 17 residues. Full variable domain (outside the CDR3, taken from reference TRBV7-8 and TRBJ2-3): GAGVSQSPRYKVAKRGQDVALRCDPISGHVSLFWYQQALGQGPEFLTYFQNEAQLDKSGLPSDRFFAERPEGSVSTLKIQRTQQEDSAVYLCASSLRTEGTEADTQYFGPGTRLTVL.

CDR3 residues: CASSELQGRNTEAFF. The CDR3 DNA reads as TGTGCCAGCAGTGAACTACAGGGCAGGAACACTGAAGCTTTCTTT. The rearrangement joins TRBV6-1 to TRBJ1-1; a possible D gene is TRBD1 (6 bases). This CDR3 is 15 amino acids long. With 2 bases removed from V and 1 base from J, the gap between germline ends came to 11 bases. CDR1 and CDR2 (germline): MNHNS, SASEGT.

The chain combines TRBV10-3 with TRBJ1-5; D perhaps matches TRBD1 (5 bases). The CDR3 has 14 residues. The V and J ends lost 6 bases and 0 bases respectively, with 9 bases between them. From germline, CDR1 is ENHRY and CDR2 SYGVKD. In nucleotides, the CDR3 is TGTGCCATCAGGGACGGGGGTAGCAATCAGCCCCAGCATTTT. This gives the protein CAIRDGGSNQPQHF.

The chain combines TRBV29-1 with TRBJ1-1; D is uncertain. V was trimmed by 3 bases and J by 4 bases, leaving 9 bases between them. Germline values: CDR1 SQVTM, CDR2 ANQGSEA. The CDR3 runs to 12 residues. In nucleotides, the CDR3 is TGCAGCGTTGACGATGGGAGCACTGAAGCTTTCTTT. Translating gives CSVDDGSTEAFF.

The rearrangement joins TRBV5-1 to TRBJ2-2; D ambiguous. CDR1 and CDR2 from the germline V gene are SGHRS and YFSETQ. The V end lost 2 bases, the J end lost 6 bases, and 8 bases lay between the germline ends. This CDR3 has 13 amino acids. In nucleotides, the CDR3 is TGCGCCAGCAGCTTCGCCGGGTCCGGGGAGCTGTTTTTT. This codes for CASSFAGSGELFF.

CDR3 region: CASSQGQVIFAGELFF. Here the CDR3 DNA reads TGCGCCAGCAGCCAAGGACAGGTTATCTTCGCCGGGGAGCTGTTTTTT. V and J are TRBV4-1 and TRBJ2-2; TRBD1 is a possible D gene (6 bases). This CDR3 spans 16 amino acids. V was trimmed by 1 base and J by 6 bases, leaving 15 bases between them. Per the germline V gene, CDR1 is MGHRA and CDR2 is YSYEKL.